The 6 T cell receptor beta chains below all came from one sample that was sequenced in a study of Tregs in tolerant kidney transplant recipients. Assay used: immunoSEQ multiplex PCR; TCRdb lists only in-frame clones, some missing. Found here are roughly 50,000 clones; the top ten clones hold about 0.83%. Sequences were derived from CD4+ T cells from blood, sampled before the transplant. The receptor set was obtained from a human donor who received a combined kidney and bone marrow transplant.

For this clone: Read coverage stops 3 residues before the CDR3 terminus; the germline J gene supplies the remainder. The V call is TRBV7-9, the J call TRBJ1-6; D possibly corresponds to TRBD1 (6 bases). Trimming took off 3 bases at V and 7 bases at J, with 10 bases between the two ends. Germline V CDR1 and CDR2: SEHNR, FQNEAQ (reference sequence). The CDR3 has 14 amino acids. This chain's CDR3 is CASSLRTENSPLHF. The sequenced CDR3 bases are TGTGCCAGCAGCTTGCGGACAGAGAATTCACCC.

Regarding this clone: Read data end 3 residues before the CDR3 end; the end is taken from the germline J gene. The chain combines TRBV19 with TRBJ2-5; D is possibly TRBD1 (6 bases). The CDR3 has 12 amino acids. The germline V and J ends were trimmed by 10 bases and 5 bases, with 14 bases remaining between them. CDR1 LNHDA and CDR2 SQIVND come from the germline V gene (reference sequence). The DNA read from the CDR3 is TGTGCCACGCAGGGGATGCGGGAGACC. Amino acid sequence: CATQGMRET. The complete CDR3 sequence is CATQGMRETQYF.

About this clone: The missing CDR3 end, 3 residues past where the read stops, is filled in from the germline J gene. The V gene is TRBV18, the J gene TRBJ1-3; D may be TRBD1 (5 bases). CDR1 KGHSH and CDR2 LQKENI come from the germline V gene. The CDR3 runs 15 residues. Trimming stripped 4 bases from V and 0 bases from J, with 10 bases between. Incomplete CDR3 DNA: TGTGCCAGCTCACTAGACAGAATCTCTGGAAACACC. It is translated as CASSLDRISGNT. The whole CDR3 protein reads CASSLDRISGNTIYF.

As to this clone: The read comes to an end 3 residues before the CDR3 does, leaving the germline J gene to fill in the end. The V call is TRBV7-9, the J call TRBJ2-7; 10 bases line up with TRBD2. This CDR3 region has 15 residues. Germline CDR1 SEHNR, CDR2 FQNEAQ (reference sequence). V lost 4 bases, J lost 2 bases, and 5 bases stayed unmatched. The CDR3 reads CASSYQAGGAYEQYF. The part of the CDR3 DNA that was read is TGTGCCAGCAGCTACCAAGCGGGAGGGGCCTACGAG.

Worth noting for this clone: The missing CDR3 end, 3 residues past where the read stops, is filled in from the germline J gene. The chain links TRBV11-2 to TRBJ2-7; 11 bases agree with TRBD1. The CDR3 extends over 15 amino acids. Germline CDR1 is SGHAT and CDR2 is FQNNGV. The J segment lost 3 bases and the V segment lost 5 bases, leaving 6 bases of the junction unmatched. Here the CDR3 reads CASSPRDRGDYEQYF. The covered CDR3 bases are TGTGCCAGCAGCCCCAGGGACAGGGGGGACTACGAG.

As to this clone: From the germline J gene comes the end of the CDR3, since the read stops 3 residues before it. V is TRBV2 and J is TRBJ2-3; 11 bases map to TRBD1. This CDR3 region has 15 residues. With V trimmed by 7 bases and J by 4 bases, 7 bases remained unmatched. CDR1 SNHLY and CDR2 FYNNEI come from the germline V gene. This CDR3 reads CASTLDRGRPDTQYF. The CDR3 DNA, read in part, is TGTGCCAGCACCTTGGACAGGGGGCGGCCAGATACG. Combining the CDR3 with reference TRBV2 and TRBJ2-3 gives the whole variable domain EPEVTQTPSHQVTQMGQEVILRCVPISNHLYFYWYRQILGQKVEFLVSFYNNEISEKSEIFDDQFSVERPDGSNFTLKIRSTKLEDSAMYFCASTLDRGRPDTQYFGPGTRLTVL.